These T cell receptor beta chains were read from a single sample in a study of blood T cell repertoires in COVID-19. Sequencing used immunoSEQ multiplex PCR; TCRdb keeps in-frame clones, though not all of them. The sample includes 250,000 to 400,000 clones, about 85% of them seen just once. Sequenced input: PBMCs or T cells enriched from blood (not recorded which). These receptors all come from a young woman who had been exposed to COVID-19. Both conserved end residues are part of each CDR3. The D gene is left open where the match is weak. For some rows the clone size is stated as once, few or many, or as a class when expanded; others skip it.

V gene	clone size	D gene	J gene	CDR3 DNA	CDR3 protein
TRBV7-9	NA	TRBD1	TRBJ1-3	TGTGCCAGCAGCTTAACCGGAAGGGGGCGGACTGGAAACACCATATATTTT	CASSLTGRGRTGNTIYF
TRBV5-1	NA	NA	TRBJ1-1	TGCGCCAGCAGCAGAGGGACAAGGATGAACACTGAAGCTTTCTTT	CASSRGTRMNTEAFF
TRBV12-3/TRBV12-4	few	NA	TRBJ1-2	TGTGCCAGCAGCACAGACACCTATGGCTACACCTTC	CASSTDTYGYTF
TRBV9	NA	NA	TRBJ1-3	TGTGCCAGCAGCGTAGCGGTTTCCGCGAGCTCTGGAAACACCATATATTTT	CASSVAVSASSGNTIYF
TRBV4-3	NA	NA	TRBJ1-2	TGCGCCAGCAGCCGAACGGCTAACTATGGCTACACCTTC	CASSRTANYGYTF
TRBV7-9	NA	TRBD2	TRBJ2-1	TGTGCCAGCAGCGCCCCGGGACTACTTCACAATGAGCAGTTCTTC	CASSAPGLLHNEQFF
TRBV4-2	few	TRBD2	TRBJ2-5	TGTGCCAGCAGCCAAGATGGCAGCGGGGGGGCTGAGACCCAGTACTTC	CASSQDGSGGAETQYF
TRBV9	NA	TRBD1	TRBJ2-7	TGTGCCAGCAGCGTTCGGACAGGGTCCGAGCAGTACTTC	CASSVRTGSEQYF
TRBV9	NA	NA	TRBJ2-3	TGTGCCAGCAGCGTAGAGGGACATAACACAGATACGCAGTATTTT	CASSVEGHNTDTQYF
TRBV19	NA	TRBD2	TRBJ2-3	TGTGCCAGTAGATCCCCCGCGGGGGGGCTCGCAGATACGCAGTATTTT	CASRSPAGGLADTQYF
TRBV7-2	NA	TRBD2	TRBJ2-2	TGTGCCATCACGGGGACTAGCGCCGTCGGGGAGCTGTTTTTT	CAITGTSAVGELFF
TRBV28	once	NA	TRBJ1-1	TGTGCCAGCAGAAGCAGGGCTGAAGCTTTCTTT	CASRSRAEAFF
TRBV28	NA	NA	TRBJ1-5	TGTGCCAGCAGTACTGGACAGACTAGCAATCAGCCCCAGCATTTT	CASSTGQTSNQPQHF
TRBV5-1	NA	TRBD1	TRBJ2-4	TGCGCCAGCAGCCCGGGGCAGGGGGCGGCTCGACTAGCCAAAAACATTCAGTACTTC	CASSPGQGAARLAKNIQYF
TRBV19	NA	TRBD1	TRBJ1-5	TGTGCCAGCTCGAAAGGACAGGGGGCTAATCAGCCCCAGCATTTT	CASSKGQGANQPQHF
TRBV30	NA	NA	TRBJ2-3	TGTGCCTGGAGTGCCTTCGACCCCACTACGGGAGCTCCAGATACGCAGTATTTT	CAWSAFDPTTGAPDTQYF
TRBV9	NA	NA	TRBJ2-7	TGTGCCAGCAGCCCCCGGGTTAGCGGATACGAGCAGTACTTC	CASSPRVSGYEQYF
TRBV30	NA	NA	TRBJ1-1	TGTGCCTGGAGTACACACCTCCGAGGCCCCAACACTGAAGCTTTCTTT	CAWSTHLRGPNTEAFF
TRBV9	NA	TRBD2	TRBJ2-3	TGTGCCAGCAGCGTTTTTCTTCCTGGGGGCGGGAGGGCAGATACGCAGTATTTT	CASSVFLPGGGRADTQYF
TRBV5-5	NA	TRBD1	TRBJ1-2	TGTGCCAGCAGCTCCGGGACAGGGGCCAATGGCTACACCTTC	CASSSGTGANGYTF
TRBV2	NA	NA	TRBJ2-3	TGTGCCAGCAGCCTAGGGGGTGGCACAGATACGCAGTATTTT	CASSLGGGTDTQYF
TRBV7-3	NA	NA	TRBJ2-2	TGTGCCAGCAGCTTAAATTCCGGCGGGGAGCTGTTTTTT	CASSLNSGGELFF
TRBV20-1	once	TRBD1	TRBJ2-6	TGCAGTGCTAGTAAGGGACAGGGACGCTCTGGGGCCAACGTCCTGACTTTC	CSASKGQGRSGANVLTF
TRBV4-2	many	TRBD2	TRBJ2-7	TGTGCCAGCAGCCCCCTTTCCGGCGGGAGGGCCAACGAGCAGTACTTC	CASSPLSGGRANEQYF
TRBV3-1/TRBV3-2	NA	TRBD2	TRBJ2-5	TGTGCCAGCATTAGCGGGGGGGCCTATGAGACCCAGTACTTC	CASISGGAYETQYF
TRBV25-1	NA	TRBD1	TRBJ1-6	TGTGCCAGCAGTGAGTTATCGGGACAGCAAAATTCACCCCTCCACTTT	CASSELSGQQNSPLHF
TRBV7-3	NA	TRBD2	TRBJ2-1	TGTGCCAGCAGCTCCAAGAGGCGGGGGGCTTCCTACAATGAGCAGTTCTTC	CASSSKRRGASYNEQFF
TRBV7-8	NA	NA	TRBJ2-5	TGTGCCAGCAGCTTACCGCAAGAGACCCAGTACTTC	CASSLPQETQYF
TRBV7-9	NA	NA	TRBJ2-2	TGTGCCAGCAGCTTGGGGGGGGCCACGCACACCGGGGAGCTGTTTTTT	CASSLGGATHTGELFF
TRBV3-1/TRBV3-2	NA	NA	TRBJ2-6	TGTGCCAGCAGCCAATACCTGAGCTCTGGGGCCAACGTCCTGACTTTC	CASSQYLSSGANVLTF
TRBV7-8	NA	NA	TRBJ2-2	TGTGCCAGCAGCTTAGGACTAGTGGCTTACACCGGGGAGCTGTTTTTT	CASSLGLVAYTGELFF
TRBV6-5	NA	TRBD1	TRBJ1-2	TGTGCCAGCATCATAAGGACAGGGTTTTTGCGTGGCTACACCTTC	CASIIRTGFLRGYTF
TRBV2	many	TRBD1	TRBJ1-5	TGTGCCAGCAGTCCAGGACAGGGGGCGGGACAGCCCCAGCATTTT	CASSPGQGAGQPQHF
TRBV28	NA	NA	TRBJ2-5	TGTGCCAGCAGTCCATGGACTCCCCAGACGGAGACCCAGTACTTC	CASSPWTPQTETQYF
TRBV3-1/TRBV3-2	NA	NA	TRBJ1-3	TGTGCCAGCAGCCAAGTTGGGCATTTCGATCGAAACACCATATATTTT	CASSQVGHFDRNTIYF
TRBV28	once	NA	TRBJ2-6	TGTGCCAGCAGTTTTCCAGGGTACCGCCTCCCTGGGGCCAACGTCCTGACTTTC	CASSFPGYRLPGANVLTF
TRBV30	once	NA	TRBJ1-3	TGTGCCTGGAGTGTTCGGACAGCGAGCTTCTCTGGAAACACCATATATTTT	CAWSVRTASFSGNTIYF
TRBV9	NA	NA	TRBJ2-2	TGTGCCAGCAGAAGGGGCGGGGAGCTGTTTTTT	CASRRGGELFF
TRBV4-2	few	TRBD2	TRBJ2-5	TGTGCCAGCAGCCAAGATCCGGCGGGGGGAGACCAAGAGACCCAGTACTTC	CASSQDPAGGDQETQYF
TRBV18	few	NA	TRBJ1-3	TGTGCCAGCTCACATCGGACAGAGAGCTCTGGAAACACCATATATTTT	CASSHRTESSGNTIYF
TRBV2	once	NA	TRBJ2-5	TGTGCCAGCAACGGAGGATCCCAAGAGACCCAGTACTTC	CASNGGSQETQYF
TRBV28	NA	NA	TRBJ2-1	TGTGCCAGCGCCAGACTACCCGATAATAACAATGAGCAGTTCTTC	CASARLPDNNNEQFF
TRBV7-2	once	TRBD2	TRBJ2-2	TGTGCCAGCAGCTCTAGCGGGAGGGCCGACGGGGAGCTGTTTTTT	CASSSSGRADGELFF
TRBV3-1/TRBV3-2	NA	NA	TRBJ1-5	TGTGCCAGCAGCCAAGGTTCGGGGGGTCAGCCCCAGCATTTT	CASSQGSGGQPQHF
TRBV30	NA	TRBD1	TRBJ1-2	TGTGCCTCCCCGGGACAGGGGTTTTATGGCTACACCTTC	CASPGQGFYGYTF
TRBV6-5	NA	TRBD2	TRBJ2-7	TGTGCCAGCAGGGGACTAGCGGGAGGGCTGACCGAGCAGTACTTC	CASRGLAGGLTEQYF
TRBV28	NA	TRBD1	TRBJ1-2	TGTGCCAGCAGCCGGACAGGGGCCGACATGGGAGAATATGGCTACACCTTC	CASSRTGADMGEYGYTF
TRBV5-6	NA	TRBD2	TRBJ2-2	TGTGCCAGCAGCTTGTGGTGGCTAGCGGGAGCCGGGGAGCTGTTTTTT	CASSLWWLAGAGELFF
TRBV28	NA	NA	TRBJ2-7	TGTGCCAGCAGTTCGGGGACTTCCTACGAGCAGTACTTC	CASSSGTSYEQYF
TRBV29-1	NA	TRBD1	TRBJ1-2	TGCAGCGCCGGACAGGAGGGCTACACCTTC	CSAGQEGYTF
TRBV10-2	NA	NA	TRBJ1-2	TGCGCCAGCAGTGACGCCAGCGATTATGGCTACACCTTC	CASSDASDYGYTF
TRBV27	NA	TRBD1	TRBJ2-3	TGTGCCAGCAGTTCCCACGGGACAGGGATCACAGATACGCAGTATTTT	CASSSHGTGITDTQYF
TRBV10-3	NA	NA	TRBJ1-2	TGTGCCATCAGTGAGTCGGACAGTGGCTACACCTTC	CAISESDSGYTF
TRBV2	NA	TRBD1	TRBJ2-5	TGTGCCAGCAGTGATTGGGTGACAGGGGGGGAGACCCAGTACTTC	CASSDWVTGGETQYF